This T cell receptor beta chain came from a study of blood T cell repertoires in COVID-19. For the study at large: Samples came from the United States, Italy and Spain, spanning acute and convalescent COVID-19.

In the original processing: Reference gene primer amplification in the assay estimated nucleated cell counts. Sequencing was performed with immunoSEQ multiplex PCR; in TCRdb, only in-frame clones are kept and a portion is missing. The DNA was the basis for D and trimming; V, J and clone size are from that table. The sample contains fewer than 350,000 clones, less than 85% of which appear only once. This clone was counted a single time. Sequences were obtained from PBMCs or T cells enriched from blood (not recorded which). This receptor was taken from a woman aged 45 to 65 who had recovered from COVID-19.

The CDR3 sequence: CASSPTGVRGNTIYF. The CDR3 nucleotides are TGTGCCAGCAGCCCTACCGGGGTACGTGGAAACACCATATATTTT. The J gene is TRBJ1-3, the V gene TRBV13; D gene uncertain. Trimming took off 5 bases at V and 3 bases at J, with 14 bases between the two ends. CDR3 length equals 15 residues. Germline lookup yields CDR1 PRHDT and CDR2 FYEKMQ (reference sequence).